The T cell receptor (beta chain) described here comes from a study of shared clonotypes between healthy human individuals. Study summary: Participating donors consisted of a couple of women and a few men aged 18 to 49.

This CDR3 is built from 15 residues. V shed 8 bases and J 3 bases; nucleotides not matched to a gene: 9. The germline V gene has CDR1 LNHDA and CDR2 SQIVND (reference sequence). Ten immunoSEQ deep assay plates were used to sequence the DNA of unsorted PBMCs. TCRdb keeps only in-frame clones here, not all; method: immunoSEQ multiplex PCR. The sample holds approximately 500,000 clones, about 80% seen once. This chain links TRBV19 with TRBJ2-3; TRBD2 agrees at 9 bases. The sequence came from a woman in her 40s in good health. Some clones in this sample may be carry-over from other donors' samples. The specimen sequenced was PBMCs. The CDR3 DNA is TGTGCCAGTGGCCAGATGGCGGGAGGGACAGATACGCAGTATTTT. Translation: CASGQMAGGTDTQYF.